The entry below gives a single T cell receptor (beta chain) sequence along with its context. Its antigen is not known. In the original workflow: Owing to the provision of junction-only sequences devoid of quality scores by immunoSEQ, filtering differed. Method: immunoSEQ multiplex PCR; TCRdb's copy keeps in-frame clones and lacks some. V and J calls and clone size follow that table, whereas D and trimming were derived from the DNA. The table lists under 1,900,000 clones, approximately 98.5% of them singletons. This entry is derived from a study of shared clonotypes between healthy human individuals. Study-level findings and limits: Clonotypes shared by all four sorted-subset donors had higher generation probabilities than non-shared clonotypes.

Germline CDR1 ENHRY, CDR2 SYGVKD. Trimming took off 4 bases at V and 0 bases at J, with 18 bases between the two ends. The length of the CDR3 is 17 residues. This sequence was found in a young man in good health. The sample comprised naive CD4+ T cells sorted from blood. Subset of the sample: CD45RA+ positively selected. The chain couples TRBV10-3 to TRBJ1-2, with D unclear. The CDR3 sequence is CAISVSGLDPANYGYTF. The CDR3 coding sequence is TGTGCCATCAGTGTTTCGGGGTTAGATCCAGCTAACTATGGCTACACCTTC.